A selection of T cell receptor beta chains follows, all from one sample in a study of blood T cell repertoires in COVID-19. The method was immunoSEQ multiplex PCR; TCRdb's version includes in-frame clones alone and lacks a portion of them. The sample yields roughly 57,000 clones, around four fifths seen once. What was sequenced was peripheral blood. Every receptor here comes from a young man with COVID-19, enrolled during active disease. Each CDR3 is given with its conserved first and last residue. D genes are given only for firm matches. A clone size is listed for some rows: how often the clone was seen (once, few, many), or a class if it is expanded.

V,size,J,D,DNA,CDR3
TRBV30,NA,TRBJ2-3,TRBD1,TGTGCCTGGAGTGGGGGACAGGGGGCGACAGATACGCAGTATTTT,CAWSGGQGATDTQYF
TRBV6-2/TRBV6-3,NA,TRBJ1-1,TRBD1,TGTGCCAGCAGTGGACAGGGGGCGGGAGCTGAAGCTTTCTTT,CASSGQGAGAEAFF
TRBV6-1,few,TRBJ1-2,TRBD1,TGTGCCAGCAGTTATTCAACAGGGGGTAATGGCTACACCTTC,CASSYSTGGNGYTF
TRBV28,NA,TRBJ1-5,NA,TGTGCCAGCACCGATGGAGGGATTCGGGATCAGCCCCAGCATTTT,CASTDGGIRDQPQHF
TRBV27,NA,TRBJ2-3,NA,TGTGCCAGCAGGCCCGCCTTAGCACCCACAGATACGCAGTATTTT,CASRPALAPTDTQYF
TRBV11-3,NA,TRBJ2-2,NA,TGTGCCAGCAGCCCTCGACGTACAGGGATAAGTGGGGAGCTGTTTTTT,CASSPRRTGISGELFF
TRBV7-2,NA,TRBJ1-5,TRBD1,TGTGCCAGCAGCTTTCGGACAGGGCCCAGTCAGCCCCAGCATTTT,CASSFRTGPSQPQHF
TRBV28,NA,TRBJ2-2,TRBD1,TGTGCCAGCCGGCGGGACAGGCTTTTGGCGAACACCGGGGAGCTGTTTTTT,CASRRDRLLANTGELFF
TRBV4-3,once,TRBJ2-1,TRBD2,TGCGCCAGCAGCCCAGGACTAGTAAATGAGCAGTTCTTC,CASSPGLVNEQFF
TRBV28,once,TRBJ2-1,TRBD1,TGTGCCAGCAGGGTCAGGGGGACCCACAATGAGCAGTTCTTC,CASRVRGTHNEQFF
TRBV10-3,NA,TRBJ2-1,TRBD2,TGTGTCATCAGTGGTGGACTAGAGGTCAATGAGCAGTTCTTC,CVISGGLEVNEQFF
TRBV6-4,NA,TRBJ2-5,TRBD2,TGTGCCAGCAGTGACCTACCCGGGGGAGGGCAAGAGACCCAGTACTTC,CASSDLPGGGQETQYF
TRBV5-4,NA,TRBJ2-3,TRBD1,TGTGCCAGCAGCCGATATCAGGGGGTGGATACGCAGTATTTT,CASSRYQGVDTQYF
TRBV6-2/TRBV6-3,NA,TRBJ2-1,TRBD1,TGTGCCAGCAGTTACCGGGACAGCCACAATGAGCAGTTCTTC,CASSYRDSHNEQFF
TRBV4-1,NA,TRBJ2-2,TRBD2,TGCGCCAGCAGCCCCGAGGGAGCGGGGGGGCTCGGCACCGGGGAGCTGTTTTTT,CASSPEGAGGLGTGELFF
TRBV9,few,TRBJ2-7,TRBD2,TGTGCCAGCAGCGTAGGGGCGGGAGGGAGCTACGAGCAGTACTTC,CASSVGAGGSYEQYF
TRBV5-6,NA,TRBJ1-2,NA,TGTGCCAGCAGCTTGGTGGGGGCCGATGGCTACACCTTC,CASSLVGADGYTF
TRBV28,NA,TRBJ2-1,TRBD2,TGTGCCAGCTCCTTGGGACTAGTCAATGAGCAGTTCTTC,CASSLGLVNEQFF
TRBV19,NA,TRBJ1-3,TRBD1,TGTGCCAGTAGTCTAAACCCCAAGGGGGCATCTGGAAACACCATATATTTT,CASSLNPKGASGNTIYF
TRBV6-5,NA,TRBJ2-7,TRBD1,TGTGCCAGCAGTTACCAGTTGACAGGGGGCCGCTACGAGCAGTACTTC,CASSYQLTGGRYEQYF
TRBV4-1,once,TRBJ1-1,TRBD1,TGCGCCAGCAGCCAGAGTCATGGGACAGGGACTGAAGCTTTCTTT,CASSQSHGTGTEAFF
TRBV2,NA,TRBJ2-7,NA,TGTGCCAGCAGTGAAGGATCGACTACCAACGAGCAGTACTTC,CASSEGSTTNEQYF
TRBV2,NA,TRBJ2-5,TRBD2,TGTGCCAGCAGTGGACTAGCGGGGTACCAAGAGACCCAGTACTTC,CASSGLAGYQETQYF